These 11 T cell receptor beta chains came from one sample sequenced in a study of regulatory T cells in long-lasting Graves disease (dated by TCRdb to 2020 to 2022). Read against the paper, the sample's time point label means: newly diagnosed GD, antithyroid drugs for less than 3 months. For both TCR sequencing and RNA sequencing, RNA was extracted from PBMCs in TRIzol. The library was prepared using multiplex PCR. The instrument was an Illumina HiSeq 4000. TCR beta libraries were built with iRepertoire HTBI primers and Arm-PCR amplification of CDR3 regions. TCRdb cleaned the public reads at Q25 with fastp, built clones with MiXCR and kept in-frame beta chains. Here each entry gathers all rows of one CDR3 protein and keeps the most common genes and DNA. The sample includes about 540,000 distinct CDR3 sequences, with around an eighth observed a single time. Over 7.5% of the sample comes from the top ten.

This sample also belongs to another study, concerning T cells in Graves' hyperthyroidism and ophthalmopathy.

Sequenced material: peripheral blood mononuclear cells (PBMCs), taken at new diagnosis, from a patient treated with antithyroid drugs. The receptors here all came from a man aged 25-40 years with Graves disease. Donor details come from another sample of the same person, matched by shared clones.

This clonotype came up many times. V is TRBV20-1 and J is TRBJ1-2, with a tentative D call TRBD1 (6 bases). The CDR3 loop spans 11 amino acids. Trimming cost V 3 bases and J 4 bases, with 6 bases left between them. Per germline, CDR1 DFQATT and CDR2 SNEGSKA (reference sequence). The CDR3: CSARDSYGYTF. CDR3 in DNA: TGCAGTGCTAGGGACAGCTATGGCTACACCTTC.

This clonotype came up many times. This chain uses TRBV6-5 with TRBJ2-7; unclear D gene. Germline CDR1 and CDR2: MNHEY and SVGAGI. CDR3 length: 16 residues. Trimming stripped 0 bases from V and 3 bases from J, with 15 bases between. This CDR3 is CASSYSMSSEIYEQYF. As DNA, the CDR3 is TGTGCCAGCAGTTACTCGATGAGTTCCGAAATCTACGAGCAGTACTTC.

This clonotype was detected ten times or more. The CDR3 coding sequence is TGTGCCAGCAGTTTCTTGGCCTATGAAGCTTTCTTT. Its protein product is CASSFLAYEAFF. This chain uses TRBV28 with TRBJ1-1, with D unclear. V lost 3 bases and J 7 bases, leaving 9 bases between the germline ends. The CDR3 length is 12 residues. In germline, CDR1 is MDHEN, CDR2 SYDVKM.

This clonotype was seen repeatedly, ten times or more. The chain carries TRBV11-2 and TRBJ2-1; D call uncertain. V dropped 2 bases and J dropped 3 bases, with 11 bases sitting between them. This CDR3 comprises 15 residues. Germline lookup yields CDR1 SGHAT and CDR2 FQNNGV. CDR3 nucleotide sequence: TGTGCCAGCAGCTTATTGCGCGGAGACTACAATGAGCAGTTCTTC. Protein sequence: CASSLLRGDYNEQFF.

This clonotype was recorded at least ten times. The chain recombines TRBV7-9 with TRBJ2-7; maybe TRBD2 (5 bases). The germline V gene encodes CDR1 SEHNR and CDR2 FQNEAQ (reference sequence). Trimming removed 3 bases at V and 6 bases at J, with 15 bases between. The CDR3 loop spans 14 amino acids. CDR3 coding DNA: TGTGCCAGCAGCTTTGCGGGCGGATCGGCCGAGCAGTACTTC. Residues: CASSFAGGSAEQYF.

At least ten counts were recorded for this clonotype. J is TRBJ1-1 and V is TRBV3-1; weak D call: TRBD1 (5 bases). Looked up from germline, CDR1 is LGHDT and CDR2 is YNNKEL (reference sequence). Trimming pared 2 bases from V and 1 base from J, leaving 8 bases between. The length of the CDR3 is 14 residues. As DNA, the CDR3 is TGTGCCAGCAGCCAAAAGGACACGAACACTGAAGCTTTCTTT. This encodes CASSQKDTNTEAFF.

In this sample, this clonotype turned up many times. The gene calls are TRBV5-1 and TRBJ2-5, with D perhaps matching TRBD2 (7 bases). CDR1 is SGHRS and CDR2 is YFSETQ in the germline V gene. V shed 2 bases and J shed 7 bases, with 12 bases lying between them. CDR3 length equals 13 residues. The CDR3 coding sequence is TGCGCCAGCAGCTTAGGACAGCGGGGGACCCAGTACTTC. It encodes CASSLGQRGTQYF.

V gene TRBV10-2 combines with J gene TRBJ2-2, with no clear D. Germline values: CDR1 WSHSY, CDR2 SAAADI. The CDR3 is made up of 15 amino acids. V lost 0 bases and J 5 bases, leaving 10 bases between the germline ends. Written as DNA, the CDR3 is TGCGCCAGCAGTGAGTCCGGCGGTGGGACCGGGGAGCTGTTTTTT. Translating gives CASSESGGGTGELFF.

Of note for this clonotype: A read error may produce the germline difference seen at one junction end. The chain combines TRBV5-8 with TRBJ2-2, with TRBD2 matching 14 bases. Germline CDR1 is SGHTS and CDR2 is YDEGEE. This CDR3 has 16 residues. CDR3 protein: CASSSGLAGVTGELVF. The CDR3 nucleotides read TGTGCCAGCAGCTCGGGACTAGCGGGAGTTACCGGGGAGCTGGTTTTT.

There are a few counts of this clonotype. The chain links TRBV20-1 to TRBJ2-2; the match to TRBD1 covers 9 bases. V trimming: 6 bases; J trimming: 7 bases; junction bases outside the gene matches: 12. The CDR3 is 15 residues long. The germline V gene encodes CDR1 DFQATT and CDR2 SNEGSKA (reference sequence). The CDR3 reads CSAPKQGANGGELFF. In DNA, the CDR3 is TGCAGTGCCCCGAAACAGGGGGCTAATGGCGGGGAGCTGTTTTTT.

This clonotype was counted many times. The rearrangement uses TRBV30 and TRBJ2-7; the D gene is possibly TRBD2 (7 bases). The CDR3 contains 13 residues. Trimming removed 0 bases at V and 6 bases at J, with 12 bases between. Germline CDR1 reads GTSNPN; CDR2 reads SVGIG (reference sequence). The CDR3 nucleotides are TGTGCCTGGAGTGTGGGAGGGGGACGCGAGCAGTACTTC. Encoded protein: CAWSVGGGREQYF.